These 20 T cell receptor beta chains came from one sample sequenced in a study of blood T cell repertoires in COVID-19. Profiled with immunoSEQ multiplex PCR; TCRdb holds only in-frame clones, not every one. This table holds about 170,000 clones, approximately 77% found once. Sequenced sample: peripheral blood. These receptors came from a woman at least 80 years old with active or convalescent COVID-19.

V gene TRBV20-1 combines with J gene TRBJ1-2, with unresolved D. The ends were cut back, 6 bases at V and 5 bases at J, with 7 bases in the middle. This CDR3 contains 10 residues. CDR1 and CDR2 from the germline V gene are DFQATT and SNEGSKA (reference sequence). The CDR3 coding sequence is TGCAGTGCCCCGTTTTATGGCTACACCTTC. Translated: CSAPFYGYTF.

J is TRBJ2-1 and V is TRBV6-1; perhaps TRBD2 as D (5 bases). Germline V gene data show CDR1 as MNHNS and CDR2 as SASEGT. With 2 bases removed from V and 10 bases from J, the gap between germline ends came to 15 bases. This CDR3 comprises 14 residues. CDR3 DNA sequence: TGTGCCAGCAGTGAAATACGTGAGCGGAAAGAGCAGTTCTTC. It specifies CASSEIRERKEQFF.

This chain links TRBV10-2 with TRBJ2-1; TRBD2 matches at 9 bases. CDR3 length: 18 residues. V shed 3 bases and J 4 bases; nucleotides not matched to a gene: 13. Germline loops: CDR1 WSHSY, CDR2 SAAADI. CDR3 coding DNA: TGCGCCAGCAGTGATGTATTCTTCGGCGGGAGGGAATACAATGAGCAGTTCTTC. Translating it yields CASSDVFFGGREYNEQFF.

CDR3 region: CASSPPLSDTTDTQYF. The CDR3 DNA is TGTGCCAGCAGCCCTCCCCTTTCGGACACCACAGATACGCAGTATTTT. This rearrangement joins TRBV7-2 to TRBJ2-3, with a weak D call TRBD1 (5 bases). The CDR3 runs 16 residues. V gave up 5 bases and J gave up 2 bases, with 17 bases separating them. CDR1 SGHTA and CDR2 FQGNSA come from the germline V gene.

This clone has just a few counts. The chain links TRBV20-1 to TRBJ2-5; D gene unclear. The CDR3 length is 11 residues. The V end lost 3 bases, the J end lost 4 bases, and 6 bases lay between the germline ends. Germline V gives CDR1 DFQATT, CDR2 SNEGSKA (reference sequence). The CDR3 DNA sequence: TGCAGTGCTAGCTCCGGAGAGACCCAGTACTTC. This codes for CSASSGETQYF.

J is TRBJ2-7 and V is TRBV9, with 8 bases identical to TRBD1. This CDR3 region has 14 residues. Germline-derived CDR1 and CDR2 are SGDLS and YYNGEE. The V and J ends lost 1 base and 5 bases, in that order; junction bases with no gene match: 5. The CDR3 spells CASSVWGTGDEQYF. DNA for the CDR3: TGTGCCAGCAGCGTATGGGGGACAGGTGACGAGCAGTACTTC.

The chain employs TRBV7-8 and TRBJ2-1; 10 nucleotides agree with TRBD2. This CDR3 is 16 amino acids long. V was pared by 1 base and J by 12 bases, with 12 bases of the junction left unmatched. Germline lookup yields CDR1 SGHVS and CDR2 FQNEAQ. The CDR3 loop reads CASSLDIAGGILVQFF. CDR3 bases: TGTGCCAGCAGCTTAGACATAGCGGGAGGAATTTTAGTGCAGTTCTTC.

This sequence joins TRBV7-3 and TRBJ2-3; tentative D call: TRBD1 (6 bases). The CDR3 is 15 residues long. Germline CDR1 and CDR2: SGHTA and FQGTGA. V gave up 5 bases and J gave up 0 bases, with 12 bases separating them. This CDR3 reads CASSPAGQSTDTQYF. In DNA, the CDR3 is TGTGCCAGCAGCCCCGCCGGACAGAGCACAGATACGCAGTATTTT.

This rearrangement joins TRBV5-8 to TRBJ1-5, with a possible D match to TRBD1 (6 bases). Germline loops: CDR1 SGHTS, CDR2 YDEGEE. This CDR3 spans 14 amino acids. Trimming stripped 0 bases from V and 5 bases from J, with 9 bases between. This chain's CDR3 is CASSLVGGHQPQHF. As DNA, the CDR3 is TGTGCCAGCAGCTTGGTGGGGGGGCATCAGCCCCAGCATTTT.

The chain is built from TRBV28 and TRBJ2-7; D not resolved. The CDR3 extends over 11 amino acids. Germline V lookup: CDR1 MDHEN, CDR2 SYDVKM. Trimming left V 7 bases short and J 3 bases short, with 7 bases between. This chain's CDR3 is CASTQNYEQYF. CDR3 nucleotide sequence: TGTGCCAGCACCCAAAACTACGAGCAGTACTTC.

The genes are TRBV3-1 (or the pseudogene TRBV3-2) and TRBJ2-2; D call uncertain. Trimming shortened V by 0 bases and J by 7 bases, and 6 bases separated the two germline ends. This CDR3 comprises 13 residues. Germline CDR1 reads LGHDT; CDR2 reads YNNKEL (reference sequence). Written as DNA, the CDR3 is TGTGCCAGCAGCCAAGATCGTTACGGGGAGCTGTTTTTT. As protein: CASSQDRYGELFF.

In this sample, this clone turned up once. The V call is TRBV5-1, the J call TRBJ2-2; TRBD2 matches 11 bases. The CDR3 loop spans 17 amino acids. Germline lookup yields CDR1 SGHRS and CDR2 YFSETQ. Unmatched junction bases numbered 11, after V lost 4 bases and J lost 6 bases. CDR3 in DNA: TGCGCCAGCAGCCCTTCACTAGCGGGAGTTGGCGCCGGGGAGCTGTTTTTT. Protein: CASSPSLAGVGAGELFF.

The genes are TRBV5-1 and TRBJ1-2; a possible D gene is TRBD1 (6 bases). Germline assignment: CDR1 SGHRS and CDR2 YFSETQ. CDR3 length: 14 amino acids. Trimming pared 2 bases from V and 8 bases from J, leaving 16 bases between. Here the CDR3 reads CASSFAGEAVGYTF. CDR3 nucleotides: TGCGCCAGCAGCTTCGCAGGGGAAGCTGTGGGCTACACCTTC.

The chain carries TRBV28 and TRBJ2-7; a weak D match, TRBD2 (7 bases). V was shortened by 8 bases and J by 5 bases, with 19 bases between the two germline ends. The CDR3 totals 14 residues. From germline, CDR1 is MDHEN and CDR2 SYDVKM. CDR3 nucleotide sequence: TGTGCCAGCCGATCGGCGGGGGCAATCAACGAGCAGTACTTC. Protein sequence: CASRSAGAINEQYF.

The gene calls are TRBV11-2 and TRBJ2-3; the match to TRBD1 covers 7 bases. Germline CDR1 SGHAT, CDR2 FQNNGV. The CDR3 totals 16 residues. The J segment lost 6 bases and the V segment lost 7 bases, leaving 16 bases of the junction unmatched. CDR3 DNA sequence: TGTGCCAGCAAAATCTTAGTCGGACAGGTGCCGGATACGCAGTATTTT. Amino acid sequence: CASKILVGQVPDTQYF.

The count of this clone is one. The chain uses TRBV20-1 and TRBJ2-3; D is uncertain. V was pared by 5 bases and J by 3 bases, with 3 bases between. Germline V gene data show CDR1 as DFQATT and CDR2 as SNEGSKA (reference sequence). This CDR3 is 10 amino acids long. The CDR3 coding sequence is TGCAGTGCTGCGACAGATACGCAGTATTTT. It is translated as CSAATDTQYF.

Note on this clone: A read error may produce the germline difference seen at one junction end. The V and J genes are TRBV6-1 and TRBJ1-1; 8 bases are shared with TRBD1. CDR3 length: 16 residues. Germline loops: CDR1 MNHNS, CDR2 SASEGT. CDR3 sequence: CASTEGAGGKNTEAFF. The DNA for the CDR3 is TGTGCCAGCACTGAAGGGGCAGGGGGCAAGAACACTGAAGCTTTCTTT.

The chain recombines TRBV5-5 with TRBJ1-3, with D unresolved. The ends were cut back, 4 bases at V and 8 bases at J, with 13 bases in the middle. CDR3 length: 13 amino acids. The germline V gene encodes CDR1 SGHKS and CDR2 YYEKEE (reference sequence). The CDR3 DNA reads TGTGCCAGCAGCCCGAGGGAGGGTGACACCATATATTTT. As protein: CASSPREGDTIYF.

The V and J genes are TRBV28 and TRBJ1-2; D remains unclear. V lost 7 bases and J lost 3, with 15 bases in between. The germline V gene encodes CDR1 MDHEN and CDR2 SYDVKM. The CDR3 is 14 amino acids. Here the CDR3 reads CASIRTADYYGYTF. CDR3 bases: TGTGCCAGCATTCGCACCGCAGACTACTATGGCTACACCTTC.

The rearrangement links TRBV28 to TRBJ1-6, with D maybe TRBD1 (5 bases). Germline V gene data show CDR1 as MDHEN and CDR2 as SYDVKM. The V and J ends lost 5 bases and 10 bases respectively, with 9 bases between them. The CDR3 loop spans 12 amino acids. This CDR3 reads CASSGAPSPLHF. The CDR3 DNA reads as TGTGCCAGCAGTGGGGCCCCCTCACCCCTCCACTTT.